This TCR beta chain emerged from a study of CD8 T cells in Susac syndrome. Study-level information: Patients with Susac syndrome were therapy-naive, treated with corticosteroids, or treated with intravenous immunoglobulin alone when blood was collected.

Study findings and constraints: Susac syndrome CD8+ repertoires were clonally expanded, most strongly in CD8+ TEMRA cells. As acknowledged by the study, its TCR sequencing and HLA analysis included a relatively small number of individuals. Four to six Susac-specific public clones appeared in CD8+ TEMRA repertoires, and roughly 15 in total CD8+ repertoires.

Random hexamers were used to reverse transcribe the RNA input (about 0.45 to 1 ug). TCRdb passed the immunoSEQ multiplex PCR reads through MiXCR, listing each CDR3 protein once. This table has about 90,000 distinct CDR3 sequences, roughly 96% appearing once. CDR1 is KGHSH, CDR2 LQKENI, per germline. Trimming took 4 bases from V and 4 from J, leaving 15 bases between them. CDR3 length equals 15 residues. In the case of this clonotype: The target antigen is unknown.

The TCR comes from a human donor with Susac syndrome. The V call is TRBV18, the J call TRBJ2-3, with D unclear. The sequenced sample consisted of CD8+ T cells from PBMCs. The CDR3 spells CASSLRAYQADTQYF. The CDR3 DNA reads TGTGCCAGCTCACTACGGGCCTATCAAGCAGATACGCAGTATTTT.